These T cell receptor beta chains were read from a single sample in a study of long-term antiretroviral therapy in people with HIV. Produced via immunoSEQ multiplex PCR; TCRdb's table is partial and in-frame only. The sample holds some 20,000 clones; over 80% are singletons and the top ten take 7% to 9.5%. Sequenced material: unsorted PBMCs, taken 1.2 years after starting antiretroviral therapy. These receptors were collected from a middle-aged woman with HIV. CDR3s include the opening cysteine and the closing phenylalanine or tryptophan. A D gene is named only where the DNA matches it firmly. Clone sizes are given selectively: once, few, many, or a class where the clone is expanded.

NA	NA	TRBV7-2	TRBJ2-2	CASSRMTPNTGELFF	TGTGCCAGCAGCCGAATGACACCCAACACCGGGGAGCTGTTTTTT
NA	TRBD2	TRBV11-2	TRBJ2-3	CASSLGSGGFADTQYF	TGTGCCAGCAGCTTAGGGTCGGGGGGTTTCGCAGATACGCAGTATTTT
NA	NA	TRBV5-6	TRBJ2-2	CASSPRGNTGELFF	TGTGCCAGCAGCCCTCGGGGGAACACCGGGGAGCTGTTTTTT
NA	TRBD2	TRBV5-1	TRBJ2-3	CASSETSGSTDTQYF	TGCGCCAGCAGCGAGACTAGCGGGAGCACAGATACGCAGTATTTT
NA	NA	TRBV27	TRBJ2-7	CASRVSLGDEQYF	TGTGCCAGCAGGGTCTCCCTCGGGGACGAGCAGTACTTC
NA	NA	TRBV19	TRBJ2-1	CASSIGNSYNEQFF	TGTGCCAGTAGTATCGGTAATTCCTACAATGAGCAGTTCTTC
NA	NA	TRBV19	TRBJ2-1	CASSISRVNNEQFF	TGTGCCAGTAGTATTTCGCGGGTAAACAATGAGCAGTTCTTC
NA	TRBD1	TRBV28	TRBJ1-4	CASTWQGDEKLFF	TGTGCCAGCACGTGGCAGGGGGATGAAAAACTGTTTTTT
NA	NA	TRBV4-1	TRBJ2-1	CASSGSLIYNEQFF	TGCGCCAGCAGCGGGTCCCTCATCTACAATGAGCAGTTCTTC
NA	TRBD2	TRBV14	TRBJ2-1	CASSQLSGRAGMDEQFF	TGTGCCAGCAGCCAGCTTAGCGGGAGGGCCGGCATGGATGAGCAGTTCTTC
NA	NA	TRBV19	TRBJ1-2	CASSPSPPPRYTF	TGTGCCAGTAGTCCTAGCCCGCCACCGCGCTACACCTTC
few	TRBD2	TRBV18	TRBJ2-7	CASSPASGIYEQYF	TGTGCCAGCTCACCAGCTAGCGGGATTTACGAGCAGTACTTC
NA	NA	TRBV30	TRBJ2-3	CAWSMGGSADTQYF	TGTGCCTGGAGTATGGGGGGTTCGGCAGATACGCAGTATTTT
NA	TRBD1	TRBV28	TRBJ1-5	CASSLRDRVQPQHF	TGTGCCAGCAGTTTACGTGACAGGGTTCAGCCCCAGCATTTT
NA	NA	TRBV28	TRBJ1-5	CASTHRGTTYQPQHF	TGTGCCAGCACCCACCGGGGCACTACTTATCAGCCCCAGCATTTT
NA	NA	TRBV19	TRBJ2-7	CASSMGSSSEQYF	TGTGCCAGTAGTATGGGCAGCTCTAGCGAGCAGTACTTC
NA	TRBD2	TRBV7-9	TRBJ2-2	CASRRAGGIYGELFF	TGTGCCAGCAGAAGAGCGGGAGGAATATACGGGGAGCTGTTTTTT
NA	NA	TRBV9	TRBJ2-5	CASSVGSGTMETQYF	TGTGCCAGCAGCGTAGGGTCCGGGACGATGGAGACCCAGTACTTC
NA	NA	TRBV10-3	TRBJ2-5	CAISGSEETQYF	TGTGCCATCAGTGGGTCAGAAGAGACCCAGTACTTC
NA	TRBD2	TRBV4-2	TRBJ2-1	CASSQISSGRNEQFF	TGTGCCAGCAGCCAAATATCTAGCGGGAGAAATGAGCAGTTCTTC
NA	TRBD1	TRBV18	TRBJ1-1	CASSPLTGTLNTEAFF	TGTGCCAGCTCACCACTGACAGGGACCCTGAACACTGAAGCTTTCTTT
NA	NA	TRBV6-5	TRBJ1-1	CASSYSQNTEAFF	TGTGCCAGCAGTTACTCGCAGAACACTGAAGCTTTCTTT
NA	NA	TRBV9	TRBJ2-7	CASSLRGGAYEQYF	TGTGCCAGCAGCCTTCGAGGGGGGGCCTACGAGCAGTACTTC
NA	NA	TRBV7-3	TRBJ2-1	CASSLQGYPYNEQFF	TGTGCCAGCAGCTTACAGGGATATCCCTACAATGAGCAGTTCTTC
NA	NA	TRBV5-4	TRBJ2-3	CASSTKTGGSDTQYF	TGTGCCAGCAGCACTAAGACAGGAGGGTCAGATACGCAGTATTTT
NA	TRBD2	TRBV28	TRBJ2-7	CASTPGTIYEQYF	TGTGCCAGCACCCCCGGGACTATTTACGAGCAGTACTTC
few	TRBD2	TRBV6-1	TRBJ2-7	CASSFSGGSYEQYF	TGTGCCAGCAGTTTTAGCGGGGGATCCTACGAGCAGTACTTC
NA	TRBD1	TRBV10-3	TRBJ1-1	CAIKIDRGNTEAFF	TGTGCCATCAAAATCGACAGGGGGAACACTGAAGCTTTCTTT
few	NA	TRBV5-4	TRBJ2-3	CASSLETVTDTQYF	TGTGCCAGCAGCTTGGAAACGGTAACAGATACGCAGTATTTT
NA	NA	TRBV7-2	TRBJ1-1	CASSSNTAEAFF	TGTGCCAGCAGCTCGAACACTGCTGAAGCTTTCTTT
NA	NA	TRBV9	TRBJ2-3	CASSPPADYTDTQYF	TGTGCCAGCAGCCCCCCAGCGGACTACACAGATACGCAGTATTTT
NA	TRBD1	TRBV19	TRBJ1-5	CASSIGSGTENQPQHF	TGTGCCAGTAGTATCGGTTCCGGGACAGAAAATCAGCCCCAGCATTTT
NA	NA	TRBV5-4	TRBJ2-7	CASSLVFGTKERHEQYF	TGTGCCAGCAGCTTGGTTTTTGGGACCAAAGAGCGGCACGAGCAGTACTTC
NA	NA	TRBV29-1	TRBJ2-3	CSVEGVGTDTQYF	TGCAGCGTTGAAGGGGTAGGGACAGATACGCAGTATTTT
NA	NA	TRBV2	TRBJ1-2	CASSETGGGGGYTF	TGTGCCAGCAGTGAAACGGGGGGCGGAGGAGGCTACACCTTC
NA	NA	TRBV2	TRBJ1-1	CATKTQPNTEAFF	TGTGCCACCAAAACACAACCGAACACTGAAGCTTTCTTT
NA	NA	TRBV2	TRBJ1-2	CATGPAGEFYGYTF	TGTGCCACCGGACCCGCCGGCGAGTTTTATGGCTACACCTTC
few	NA	TRBV7-2	TRBJ2-7	CASSLAQRATYEQYF	TGTGCCAGCAGTTTGGCCCAGCGGGCAACCTACGAGCAGTACTTC
NA	TRBD1	TRBV5-8	TRBJ2-3	CASSWTGRFTDTQYF	TGTGCCAGCAGCTGGACAGGGAGATTCACAGATACGCAGTATTTT
few	NA	TRBV28	TRBJ2-7	CASTQSSYEQYF	TGTGCGTCCACACAGAGCTCCTACGAGCAGTACTTC
NA	NA	TRBV29-1	TRBJ2-2	CSVGNTGELFF	TGCAGCGTGGGAAACACCGGGGAGCTGTTTTTT
NA	NA	TRBV7-9	TRBJ1-4	CASSLHGTTNEKLFF	TGTGCCAGCAGCTTGCACGGAACAACTAATGAAAAACTGTTTTTT
NA	TRBD1	TRBV10-3	TRBJ2-7	CAISVMTGSSYEQYF	TGTGCCATCAGTGTCATGACAGGGAGCTCCTACGAGCAGTACTTC
NA	TRBD2	TRBV6-5	TRBJ2-7	CASSYSTGGTYEQYF	TGTGCCAGCAGTTACTCTACGGGAGGGACCTACGAGCAGTACTTC
NA	TRBD1	TRBV5-1	TRBJ2-1	CASSQVGQGGGEQFF	TGCGCCAGCAGCCAAGTGGGACAGGGAGGAGGAGAGCAGTTCTTC
NA	NA	TRBV5-4	TRBJ2-5	CASSLDLALQETQYF	TGTGCCAGCAGCTTGGATCTAGCCCTCCAAGAGACCCAGTACTTC
NA	TRBD1	TRBV13	TRBJ2-3	CASSLGQSTQYF	TGTGCCAGCAGCTTGGGACAGAGTACGCAGTATTTT
NA	NA	TRBV7-9	TRBJ1-1	CASIVGWGGKTEAFF	TGTGCCAGCATTGTGGGATGGGGAGGGAAAACTGAAGCTTTCTTT
NA	TRBD2	TRBV14	TRBJ2-1	CASSQDTGRARNEQFF	TGTGCCAGCAGCCAAGATACCGGGAGGGCCAGGAATGAGCAGTTCTTC
NA	NA	TRBV29-1	TRBJ2-3	CSVVLPHGQNTDTQYF	TGCAGCGTTGTTCTTCCCCACGGACAGAACACAGATACGCAGTATTTT
NA	NA	TRBV18	TRBJ2-6	CASSPPSGANVLTF	TGTGCCAGCTCCCCCCCATCTGGGGCCAACGTCCTGACTTTC
NA	NA	TRBV7-9	TRBJ1-4	CASSPPNEKLFF	TGTGCCAGCAGCCCCCCCAATGAAAAACTGTTTTTT
NA	NA	TRBV7-2	TRBJ2-3	CASSKSGDTQYF	TGTGCCAGCAGCAAGTCAGGGGATACGCAGTATTTT